Many counts were recorded for the clone carrying this TCR beta chain. The record originates from a study of regulatory T cells in long-lasting Graves disease. As for time point: newly diagnosed GD, antithyroid drugs for less than 3 months. From RNA extracted from PBMCs, the TCR library was made. Germline V gene data show CDR1 as SGDLS and CDR2 as YYNGEE. The CDR3 has 13 amino acids. The ends lost 4 bases at V and 5 bases at J; junction bases unmatched: 6. TCR beta libraries were built with iRepertoire HTBI primers and Arm-PCR of CDR3 regions. Original methodology: Gene usage covered 55 to 70 TRBV and roughly 14 TRBJ segments. TCRdb used MiXCR to reprocess the multiplex PCR reads, holding one entry per CDR3 protein. TCRdb, rather than the study authors, made the V and J calls. The profile shows a few hundred thousand distinct CDR3 sequences, roughly 13% of them singletons. These same records also appear under a second study, on T cells in Graves' hyperthyroidism and ophthalmopathy. That source adds: Diagnosis of hyperthyroidism was new in patients aged 18 to 65, and its duration was under 2 months. Stable hyperthyroidism and ophthalmopathy were separated using 13 V-J signatures.

V gene TRBV9 combines with J gene TRBJ2-7; 7 bases are shared with TRBD2. This clonotype originated in a man aged 25-45 years with Graves disease. The source material was peripheral blood mononuclear cells (PBMCs), sampled at new diagnosis, from a patient treated with antithyroid drugs. The CDR3 DNA reads TGTGCCAGCAGCCATACTAGCGTCAACGAGCAGTACTTC. As protein: CASSHTSVNEQYF.